The rows below give T cell receptor beta chains drawn from one sample of a study of cytomegalovirus exposure and HLA in healthy donors. Sequencing was performed with immunoSEQ multiplex PCR; in TCRdb, only in-frame clones are kept and a portion is missing. The sample has 140,000 or so clones, roughly 87% seen once. Sequencing used PBMCs. These receptors were obtained from a man younger than 35 in good health and CMV-seropositive. The CDR3 runs from the conserved cysteine through the conserved F or W. A D gene is named only where the DNA matches it firmly.

TRBV4-1	TRBJ2-7	TRBD2	TGCGCCAGCAGCCAAACCGGGACTACTCCCTACGAGCAGTACTTC	CASSQTGTTPYEQYF
TRBV14	TRBJ2-1	TRBD2	TGTGCCAGCAGCCGACTAGCGGGGGGGCCACGTGAGCAGTTCTTC	CASSRLAGGPREQFF
TRBV19	TRBJ2-7	TRBD1	TGTGCCAGTAGTAGGGACAGGGGAACGAACGAGCAGTACTTC	CASSRDRGTNEQYF
TRBV29-1	TRBJ2-5	TRBD1	TGCAGCGTTACAGGGGCTGGAGAGACCCAGTACTTC	CSVTGAGETQYF
TRBV9	TRBJ1-2	NA	TGTGCCAGCAGCGTAGACAAGTCGGGGAGGGGCCCGGGGGGCTACACCTTC	CASSVDKSGRGPGGYTF
TRBV7-9	TRBJ2-7	NA	TGTGCCAGCAGCTTAGCGGCCAGGGTCTACGAGCAGTACTTC	CASSLAARVYEQYF
TRBV30	TRBJ1-5	TRBD1	TGTGCCTGGAACTCGGACAGGGGTCAGCCCCAGCATTTT	CAWNSDRGQPQHF
TRBV29-1	TRBJ1-1	NA	TGCAGCCATTCTCGAGGTAGTACTGAAGCTTTCTTT	CSHSRGSTEAFF
TRBV19	TRBJ1-5	NA	TGTGCCAGTAAGGCCAGGGGAGTTGACAATCAGCCCCAGCATTTT	CASKARGVDNQPQHF
TRBV6-6	TRBJ2-7	NA	TGTGCCAGCACCTCCCGCGGGGGCGCGGGATACGAGCAGTACTTC	CASTSRGGAGYEQYF
TRBV4-2	TRBJ2-1	NA	TGTGCCAGCAGCCTCGAGGGACTCCTGGGGAATGAGCAGTTCTTC	CASSLEGLLGNEQFF
TRBV7-9	TRBJ2-1	TRBD2	TGTGCCAGCAGCTCCTGGACTAGCGGGGGGTACAATGAGCAGTTCTTC	CASSSWTSGGYNEQFF
TRBV5-1	TRBJ2-1	NA	TGCGCCAGCAGCTTTCCGGCGGGTGAATTTTATATTGAGCAGTTCTTC	CASSFPAGEFYIEQFF
TRBV7-9	TRBJ1-2	TRBD1	TGTGCCAGCAGTTTCGGACAGGGTAATGGCTACACCTTC	CASSFGQGNGYTF
TRBV18	TRBJ2-7	NA	TGTGCCAGCTCAACCACCGAGGGTTCCGAGCAGTACTTC	CASSTTEGSEQYF